The 18 T cell receptor beta chains below all came from one sample that was sequenced in a study of regulatory T cells in long-lasting Graves disease. The authors built TCR beta libraries using iRepertoire HTBI primers and Arm-PCR of CDR3 regions. TCRdb reprocessed the multiplex PCR reads with MiXCR, giving one entry per CDR3 protein. The sample has 530,000 or so distinct CDR3 sequences; approximately 13% are singletons. Regarding time point: newly diagnosed GD, antithyroid drugs for less than 3 months. RNA isolated from PBMCs was used to make the TCR library. These same records also appear under a second study, on T cells in Graves' hyperthyroidism and ophthalmopathy.

Sequenced material: peripheral blood mononuclear cells (PBMCs), taken at new diagnosis, from a patient treated with antithyroid drugs. These receptors came from a man aged 25 to 40 with Graves disease.

This clonotype has a count of ten or more. The rearrangement uses TRBV5-8 and TRBJ2-1; 14 nucleotides align to TRBD2. J lost 13 bases, V lost 5 bases, and 23 bases had no gene match. The V gene's germline CDR1 is SGHTS and CDR2 YDEGEE. The CDR3 is 19 amino acids. The CDR3 sequence: CASSSATRLAGGPLAIQFF. The CDR3 DNA sequence: TGTGCCAGCAGTTCTGCGACCCGACTAGCGGGAGGGCCGTTGGCAATCCAGTTCTTC.

This clonotype has a count of ten or more. This sequence joins TRBV28 and TRBJ1-4, with 8 bases lining up with TRBD1. J gave up 3 bases and V 6 bases, and 3 bases lay outside the gene matches. The CDR3 sequence is 14 residues long. Germline V lookup: CDR1 MDHEN, CDR2 SYDVKM. CDR3 protein: CASRDRVANEKLFF. The CDR3 DNA sequence: TGTGCCAGCAGGGACAGGGTGGCTAATGAAAAACTGTTTTTT.

This clonotype was detected many times. The chain combines TRBV29-1 with TRBJ2-6; D may be TRBD1 or TRBD2 (5 bases each). Trimming removed 3 bases at V and 1 base at J, with 7 bases between. CDR1 and CDR2 from the germline V gene are SQVTM and ANQGSEA. The CDR3 has 14 amino acids. The DNA for the CDR3 is TGCAGCGTTGAGGGGGTGTCTGGGGCCAACGTCCTGACTTTC. It is translated as CSVEGVSGANVLTF.

In this sample, this clonotype turned up many times. The CDR3 region is CSVQGTGWDTEAFF. Here the CDR3 DNA reads TGCAGCGTCCAAGGGACAGGATGGGACACTGAAGCTTTCTTT. This rearrangement joins TRBV29-1 to TRBJ1-1; 8 bases fit TRBD1. The V and J ends lost 6 bases and 3 bases, in that order; junction bases with no gene match: 9. CDR3 size: 14 residues. Per the germline V gene, CDR1 is SQVTM and CDR2 is ANQGSEA.

This clonotype was seen only a few times. CDR3 protein: CSAKGLLDTEAFF. The CDR3 region has the DNA TGCAGTGCTAAAGGACTGCTGGACACTGAAGCTTTCTTT. The V gene is TRBV20-1, the J gene TRBJ1-1; D is uncertain. The V end was cut by 4 bases, the J end by 3 bases, with 12 bases between. The CDR3 has 13 residues. Germline V gives CDR1 DFQATT, CDR2 SNEGSKA (reference sequence).

The chain has TRBV2 and TRBJ2-1; 9 nucleotides match TRBD2. From germline, CDR1 is SNHLY and CDR2 FYNNEI. The CDR3 has 18 residues. V was pared by 3 bases and J by 5 bases, with 14 bases of the junction left unmatched. CDR3 in amino acids: CASSETSGKTPRDNEQFF. DNA for the CDR3: TGTGCCAGCAGTGAGACTAGCGGAAAGACCCCGAGAGACAATGAGCAGTTCTTC.

This clonotype occurred a few times. V is TRBV11-3 and J is TRBJ2-7, with D tentatively TRBD1 (7 bases). This CDR3 contains 15 residues. Germline CDR1 reads SGHNT; CDR2 reads YENEEA. The V and J ends lost 1 base and 0 bases respectively, with 10 bases between them. The CDR3 nucleotides are TGTGCCAGCAGCTTAGGGGGGGACAGCTCCTACGAGCAGTACTTC. It codes for CASSLGGDSSYEQYF.

This clonotype was counted at least ten times. V usage is TRBV7-9 and J usage is TRBJ1-1, with 8 bases lining up with TRBD1. V gave up 1 base and J gave up 5 bases; unmatched junction bases: 6. This CDR3 has 15 residues. CDR1 and CDR2 from the germline V gene are SEHNR and FQNEAQ (reference sequence). CDR3: CASSLGTGSRTEAFF. CDR3 sequence (DNA): TGTGCCAGCAGCTTAGGGACAGGGTCGAGGACTGAAGCTTTCTTT. Full variable domain (remainder filled in from reference TRBV7-9 and TRBJ1-1): DTGVSQNPRHKITKRGQNVTFRCDPISEHNRLYWYRQTLGQGPEFLTYFQNEAQLEKSRLLSDRFSAERPKGSFSTLEIQRTEQGDSAMYLCASSLGTGSRTEAFFGQGTRLTVV.

This clonotype showed up many times. V and J are TRBV20-1 and TRBJ2-1; D uncertain. The CDR3 has 11 residues. Germline CDR1 DFQATT, CDR2 SNEGSKA (reference sequence). V was cut by 4 bases and J by 10 bases, with 11 bases left in between. The CDR3 DNA follows: TGCAGTGCTACTCCGTACGAAGAGCAGTTCTTC. Its protein product is CSATPYEEQFF.

With respect to this clonotype: A far larger clone is only one base removed, so a read error is likely. The chain links TRBV2 to TRBJ2-5, with 10 bases lining up with TRBD2. V was clipped by 4 bases and J by 1 base; unmatched bases: 6. CDR3 length equals 16 residues. Germline loops: CDR1 SNHLY, CDR2 FYNNEI. The CDR3, as DNA: TGTGCCAGCAGTGCCCAGCTAGCGGGAGCCCAAGAGACCCAGTACTTC. This translates into CASSAQLAGAQETQYF. Variable domain in full (rest from reference TRBV2 and TRBJ2-5): EPEVTQTPSHQVTQMGQEVILRCVPISNHLYFYWYRQILGQKVEFLVSFYNNEISEKSEIFDDQFSVERPDGSNFTLKIRSTKLEDSAMYFCASSAQLAGAQETQYFGPGTRLLVL.

This clonotype appeared a few times. The chain employs TRBV27 and TRBJ2-4, with TRBD2 matching over 8 bases. This CDR3 spans 15 amino acids. The ends lost 5 bases at V and 7 bases at J; junction bases unmatched: 10. CDR1 and CDR2 from the germline V gene are MNHEY and SMNVEV (reference sequence). The CDR3 coding sequence is TGTGCCAGCAGTCCTGGGACTAGTCTGCGGAACATTCAGTACTTC. It yields the protein CASSPGTSLRNIQYF.

The chain combines TRBV7-2 with TRBJ2-7; D may be TRBD2 (5 bases). The CDR3 is 12 residues long. Germline-derived CDR1 and CDR2 are SGHTA and FQGNSA. With 4 bases removed from V and 11 bases from J, the gap between germline ends came to 15 bases. The CDR3 coding sequence is TGTGCCAGCAGCTCAAAGCCCGGGAAGGAGTACTTC. It specifies CASSSKPGKEYF.

The chain has TRBV18 and TRBJ2-1, with 9 bases fitting TRBD1. CDR1 KGHSH and CDR2 LQKENI come from the germline V gene. CDR3 length equals 15 residues. J lost 6 bases, V lost 6 bases, and 9 bases had no gene match. DNA for the CDR3: TGTGCCAGCTCCCGTGGACAGGGGAGGAGCAATGAGCAGTTCTTC. Its translation is CASSRGQGRSNEQFF.

This clonotype was seen at least ten times. The chain couples TRBV5-1 to TRBJ2-5; 7 bases map to TRBD1. Trimming removed 4 bases from V and 3 bases from J; junction bases left unmatched: 6. In germline, CDR1 is SGHRS, CDR2 YFSETQ. The CDR3 consists of 14 residues. CDR3 in amino acids: CASSNPGQKETQYF. For the CDR3, the DNA is TGCGCCAGCAGCAATCCGGGACAGAAAGAGACCCAGTACTTC.

The V call is TRBV10-3, the J call TRBJ2-2; 11 nucleotides agree with TRBD1. With 9 bases clipped from V and 6 bases from J, the junction kept 3 bases outside the gene matches. CDR1 ENHRY and CDR2 SYGVKD come from the germline V gene. This CDR3 has 13 amino acids. CDR3 residues: CAIQGQGAGELFF. The CDR3 bases are TGTGCCATTCAGGGACAGGGGGCCGGGGAGCTGTTTTTT.

This clonotype was picked up many times. This chain joins TRBV11-2 and TRBJ2-1; 11 nucleotides match TRBD2. Germline CDR1 reads SGHAT; CDR2 reads FQNNGV. The CDR3 is 17 residues long. The V segment lost 4 bases and the J segment 0 bases; nucleotides outside the gene matches: 5. CDR3 nucleotide sequence: TGTGCCAGCAGCTGGGGGACTAGCGGTTACTCCTACAATGAGCAGTTCTTC. This encodes CASSWGTSGYSYNEQFF.

The genes are TRBV27 and TRBJ2-7; tentative D call: TRBD2 (6 bases). Trimming cost V 2 bases and J 6 bases, with 14 bases left between them. Germline V lookup: CDR1 MNHEY, CDR2 SMNVEV (reference sequence). The CDR3 extends over 14 amino acids. CDR3 DNA: TGTGCCAGCAGTTTAATGCGGGGACTGGGCGAGCAGTACTTC. This encodes CASSLMRGLGEQYF.

As regards this clonotype: A junction boundary mismatches the germline segment, possibly from a read error. The rearrangement joins TRBV20-1 to TRBJ2-3, with TRBD2 matching over 10 bases. The CDR3 runs 16 residues. CDR1 is DFQATT and CDR2 is SNEGSKA in the germline V gene (reference sequence). The CDR3 coding sequence is TGCAGTGCTAGAAACCCAGCGGGAGGGCCCACAAATACGCAGTATTTT. Translating gives CSARNPAGGPTNTQYF.